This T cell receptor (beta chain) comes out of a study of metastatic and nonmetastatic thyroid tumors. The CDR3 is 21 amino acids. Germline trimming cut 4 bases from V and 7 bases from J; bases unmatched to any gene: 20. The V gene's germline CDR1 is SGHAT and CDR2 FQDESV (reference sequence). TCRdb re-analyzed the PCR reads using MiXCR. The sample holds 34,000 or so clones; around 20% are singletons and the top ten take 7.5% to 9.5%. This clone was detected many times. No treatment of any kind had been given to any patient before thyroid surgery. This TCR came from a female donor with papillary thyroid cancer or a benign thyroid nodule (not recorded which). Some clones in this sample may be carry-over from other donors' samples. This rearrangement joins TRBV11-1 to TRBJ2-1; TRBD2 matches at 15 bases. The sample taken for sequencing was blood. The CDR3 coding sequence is TGTGCCAGCAGCTCGAACAGGCGGACTAGCGGGAGGGCCTCCCCGCGAAATGAGCAGTTCTTC. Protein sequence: CASSSNRRTSGRASPRNEQFF.